The clone carrying this TCR beta chain was counted many times. Antigen: not known. This sample was included in a study of T cells in Graves' hyperthyroidism and ophthalmopathy. TCR beta CDR3 regions were amplified from RNA. First-round RT-PCR of the TCR CDR3 relied on the HTBI primer set. TCRdb called the multiplex PCR reads again in MiXCR, with one record for every CDR3 protein. The data contain some 350,000 distinct CDR3 sequences, nearly 15% of them singletons. General study points: Blood held most thyroid clonotypes expanded above 0.001 frequency.

V was clipped by 4 bases and J by 3 bases; unmatched bases: 9. Looked up from germline, CDR1 is SGHRS and CDR2 is YFSETQ. This CDR3 spans 16 amino acids. V gene TRBV5-1 combines with J gene TRBJ2-3; 9 nucleotides line up with TRBD1. The TCR sequence derives from a woman aged 55-70 years with Graves' ophthalmopathy. Sequencing was performed on blood. The CDR3 loop is CASSQLTGGETDTQYF. For the CDR3, the DNA is TGCGCCAGCAGCCAACTCACAGGGGGCGAGACAGATACGCAGTATTTT.